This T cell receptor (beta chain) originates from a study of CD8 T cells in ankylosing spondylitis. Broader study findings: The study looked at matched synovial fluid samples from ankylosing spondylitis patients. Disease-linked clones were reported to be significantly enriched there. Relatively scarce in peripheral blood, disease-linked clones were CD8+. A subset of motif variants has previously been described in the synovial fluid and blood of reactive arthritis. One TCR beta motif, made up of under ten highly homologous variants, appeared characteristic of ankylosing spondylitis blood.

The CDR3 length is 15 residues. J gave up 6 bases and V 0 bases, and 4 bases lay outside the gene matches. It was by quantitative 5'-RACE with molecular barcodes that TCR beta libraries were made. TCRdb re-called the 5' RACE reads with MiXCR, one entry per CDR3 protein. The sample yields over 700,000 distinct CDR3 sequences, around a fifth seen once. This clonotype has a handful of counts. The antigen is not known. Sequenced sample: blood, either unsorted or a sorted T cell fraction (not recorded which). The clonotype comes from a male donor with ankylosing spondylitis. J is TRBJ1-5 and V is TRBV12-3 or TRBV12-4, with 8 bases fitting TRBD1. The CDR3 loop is CASSLARGQSQPQHF. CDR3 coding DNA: TGTGCCAGCAGTTTAGCCAGGGGGCAAAGTCAGCCCCAGCATTTT.